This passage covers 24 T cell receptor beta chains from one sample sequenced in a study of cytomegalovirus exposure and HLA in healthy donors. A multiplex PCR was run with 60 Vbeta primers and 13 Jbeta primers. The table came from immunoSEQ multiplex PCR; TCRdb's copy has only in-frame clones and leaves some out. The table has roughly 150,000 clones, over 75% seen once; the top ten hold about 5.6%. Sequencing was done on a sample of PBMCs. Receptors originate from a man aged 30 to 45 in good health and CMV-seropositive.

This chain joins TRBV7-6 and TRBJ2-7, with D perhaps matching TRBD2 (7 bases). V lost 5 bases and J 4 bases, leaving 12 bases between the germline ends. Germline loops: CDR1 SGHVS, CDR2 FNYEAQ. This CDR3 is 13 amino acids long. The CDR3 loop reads CASSRGGPYEQYF. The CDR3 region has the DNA TGTGCCAGCAGCAGGGGGGGTCCGTACGAGCAGTACTTC.

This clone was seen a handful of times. DNA of the CDR3: TGTGCCAGCAGCCCACGGACAGGGGGGGACGAGCAGTACTTC. Translation gives CASSPRTGGDEQYF. The V gene is TRBV5-4, the J gene TRBJ2-7; TRBD1 aligns across 10 bases. Germline V gene sequence: CDR1 SGHNT, CDR2 YYREEE (reference sequence). The CDR3 is 14 amino acids. The trim removed 4 bases at V and 5 bases at J, leaving 6 bases unmatched.

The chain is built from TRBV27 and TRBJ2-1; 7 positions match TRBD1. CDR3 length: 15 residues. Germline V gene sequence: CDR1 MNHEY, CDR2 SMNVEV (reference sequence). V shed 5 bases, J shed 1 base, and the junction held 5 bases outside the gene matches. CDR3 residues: CASSPTGASYNEQFF. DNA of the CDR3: TGTGCCAGCAGTCCCACAGGGGCATCCTACAATGAGCAGTTCTTC.

Written as DNA, the CDR3 is TGTGCCAGCAGGGGACAGGCGAATCTTGTGGAGCTGTTTTTT. Residues: CASRGQANLVELFF. V and J are TRBV7-9 and TRBJ2-2; 8 bases agree with TRBD1. CDR1 SEHNR and CDR2 FQNEAQ come from the germline V gene (reference sequence). The CDR3 loop spans 14 amino acids. Unmatched junction bases numbered 10, after V lost 6 bases and J lost 10 bases.

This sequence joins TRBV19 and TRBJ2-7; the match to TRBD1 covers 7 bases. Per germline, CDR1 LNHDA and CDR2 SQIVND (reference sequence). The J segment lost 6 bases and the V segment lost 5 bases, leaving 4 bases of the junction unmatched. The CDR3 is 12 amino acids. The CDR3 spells CASSVRGSEQYF. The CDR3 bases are TGTGCCAGTAGTGTCAGGGGGAGCGAGCAGTACTTC.

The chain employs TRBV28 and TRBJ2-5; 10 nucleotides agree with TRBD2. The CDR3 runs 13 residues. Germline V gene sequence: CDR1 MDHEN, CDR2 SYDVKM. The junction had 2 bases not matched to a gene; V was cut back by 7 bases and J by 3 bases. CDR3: CASIAGGKETQYF. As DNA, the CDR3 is TGTGCCAGCATAGCGGGAGGAAAAGAGACCCAGTACTTC. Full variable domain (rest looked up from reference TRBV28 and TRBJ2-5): DVKVTQSSRYLVKRTGEKVFLECVQDMDHENMFWYRQDPGLGLRLIYFSYDVKMKEKGDIPEGYSVSREKKERFSLILESASTNQTSMYLCASIAGGKETQYFGPGTRLLVL.

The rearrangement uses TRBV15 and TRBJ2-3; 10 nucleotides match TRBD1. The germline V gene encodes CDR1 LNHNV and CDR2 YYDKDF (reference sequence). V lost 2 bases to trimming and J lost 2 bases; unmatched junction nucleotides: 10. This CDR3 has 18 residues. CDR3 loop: CATSRPQRGTGATDTQYF. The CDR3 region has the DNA TGTGCCACCAGCAGACCCCAAAGGGGGACAGGGGCCACAGATACGCAGTATTTT.

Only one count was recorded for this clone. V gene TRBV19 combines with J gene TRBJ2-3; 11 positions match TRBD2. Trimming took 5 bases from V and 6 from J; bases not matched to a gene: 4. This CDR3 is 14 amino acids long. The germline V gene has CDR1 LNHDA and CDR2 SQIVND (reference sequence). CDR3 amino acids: CASSFPSGGDTQYF. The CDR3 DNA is TGTGCCAGTAGTTTTCCTAGCGGGGGGGATACGCAGTATTTT.

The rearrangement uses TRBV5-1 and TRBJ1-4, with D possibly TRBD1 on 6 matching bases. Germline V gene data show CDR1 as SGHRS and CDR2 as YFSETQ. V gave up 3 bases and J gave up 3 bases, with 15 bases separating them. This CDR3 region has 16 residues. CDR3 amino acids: CASSWDHREANEKLFF. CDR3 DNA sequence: TGCGCCAGCAGCTGGGATCACAGGGAAGCTAATGAAAAACTGTTTTTT.

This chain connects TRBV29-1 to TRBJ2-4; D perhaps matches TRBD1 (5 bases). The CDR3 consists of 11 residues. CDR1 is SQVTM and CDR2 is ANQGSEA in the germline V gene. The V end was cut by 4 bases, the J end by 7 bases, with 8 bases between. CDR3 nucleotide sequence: TGCAGCGTTGGGACACTTAACATTCAGTACTTC. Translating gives CSVGTLNIQYF. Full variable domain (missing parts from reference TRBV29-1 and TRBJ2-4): SAVISQKPSRDICQRGTSLTIQCQVDSQVTMMFWYRQQPGQSLTLIATANQGSEATYESGFVIDKFPISRPNLTFSTLTVSNMSPEDSSIYLCSVGTLNIQYFGAGTRLSVL.

As DNA, the CDR3 is TGTGCCAGTCAGGGGCCGAGCCCCAATCAGCCCCAGCATTTT. Encoded protein: CASQGPSPNQPQHF. The V call is TRBV6-1, the J call TRBJ1-5; a possible D gene is TRBD1 (6 bases). The CDR3 sequence is 14 residues long. CDR1 and CDR2 (germline): MNHNS, SASEGT. Trimming cost V 9 bases and J 3 bases, with 15 bases left between them.

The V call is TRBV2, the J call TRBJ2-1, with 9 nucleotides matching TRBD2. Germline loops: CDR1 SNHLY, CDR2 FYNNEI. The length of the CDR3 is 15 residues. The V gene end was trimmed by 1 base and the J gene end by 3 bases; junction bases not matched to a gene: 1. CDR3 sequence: CASSEVSGGYNEQFF. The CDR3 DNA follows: TGTGCCAGCAGTGAAGTTAGCGGGGGCTACAATGAGCAGTTCTTC.

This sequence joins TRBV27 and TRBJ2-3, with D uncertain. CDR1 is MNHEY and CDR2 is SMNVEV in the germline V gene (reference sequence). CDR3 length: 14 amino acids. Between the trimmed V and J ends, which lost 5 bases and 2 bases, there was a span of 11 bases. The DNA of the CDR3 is TGTGCCAGCAGTCCCCGGTCCCTCACAGATACGCAGTATTTT. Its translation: CASSPRSLTDTQYF.

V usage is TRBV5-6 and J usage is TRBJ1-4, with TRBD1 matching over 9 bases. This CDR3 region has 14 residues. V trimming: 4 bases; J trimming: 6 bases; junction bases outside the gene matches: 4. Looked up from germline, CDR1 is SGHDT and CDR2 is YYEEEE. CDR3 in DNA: TGTGCCAGCAGCGGGGGACAGGGAGATGAAAAACTGTTTTTT. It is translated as CASSGGQGDEKLFF.

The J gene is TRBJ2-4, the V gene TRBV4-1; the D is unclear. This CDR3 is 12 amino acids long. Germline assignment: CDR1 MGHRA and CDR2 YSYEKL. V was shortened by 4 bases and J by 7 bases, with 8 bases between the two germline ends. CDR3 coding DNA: TGCGCCAGCAGCCCGCTAGGTAACATTCAGTACTTC. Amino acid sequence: CASSPLGNIQYF.

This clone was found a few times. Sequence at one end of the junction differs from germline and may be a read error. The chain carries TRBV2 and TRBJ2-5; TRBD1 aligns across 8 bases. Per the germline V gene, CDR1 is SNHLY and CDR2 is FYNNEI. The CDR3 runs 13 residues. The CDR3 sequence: CASSGQVQQTQYF. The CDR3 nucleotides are TGTGCCAGCTCGGGACAGGTCCAACAGACCCAGTACTTC.

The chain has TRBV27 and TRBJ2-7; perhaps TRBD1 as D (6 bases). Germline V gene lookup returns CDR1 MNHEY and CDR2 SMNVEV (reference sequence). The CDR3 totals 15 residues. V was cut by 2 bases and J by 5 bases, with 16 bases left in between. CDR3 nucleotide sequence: TGTGCCAGCAGTTTAGTGGGGGCGCGAGTCCACGAGCAGTACTTC. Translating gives CASSLVGARVHEQYF.

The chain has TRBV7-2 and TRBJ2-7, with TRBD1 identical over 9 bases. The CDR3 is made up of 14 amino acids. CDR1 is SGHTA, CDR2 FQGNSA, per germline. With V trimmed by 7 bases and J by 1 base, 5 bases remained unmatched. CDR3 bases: TGTGCCAGCAACACCGGGACAGGGTCCTACGAGCAGTACTTC. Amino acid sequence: CASNTGTGSYEQYF.

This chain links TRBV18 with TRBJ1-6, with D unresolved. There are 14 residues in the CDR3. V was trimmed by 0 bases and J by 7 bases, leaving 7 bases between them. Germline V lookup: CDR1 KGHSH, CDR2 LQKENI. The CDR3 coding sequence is TGTGCCAGCTCACCACCGGTCGGGAATTCACCCCTCCACTTT. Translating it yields CASSPPVGNSPLHF.

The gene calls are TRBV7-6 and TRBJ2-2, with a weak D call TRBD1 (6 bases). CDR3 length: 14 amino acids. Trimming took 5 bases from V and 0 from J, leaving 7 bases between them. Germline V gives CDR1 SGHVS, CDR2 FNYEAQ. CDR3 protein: CASSRTANTGELFF. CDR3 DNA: TGTGCCAGCAGCAGGACAGCGAACACCGGGGAGCTGTTTTTT.

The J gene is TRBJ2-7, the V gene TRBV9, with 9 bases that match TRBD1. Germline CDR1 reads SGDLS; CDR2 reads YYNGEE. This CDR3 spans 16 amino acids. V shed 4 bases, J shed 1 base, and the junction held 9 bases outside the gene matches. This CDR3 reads CASSPTGQGRSYEQYF. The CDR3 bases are TGTGCCAGCAGCCCGACGGGACAGGGACGGTCCTACGAGCAGTACTTC.

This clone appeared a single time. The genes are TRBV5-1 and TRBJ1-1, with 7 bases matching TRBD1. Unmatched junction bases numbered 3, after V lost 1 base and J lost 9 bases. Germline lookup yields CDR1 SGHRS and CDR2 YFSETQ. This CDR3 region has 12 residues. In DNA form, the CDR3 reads TGCGCCAGCAGCTTGACGGGACAGAAAGCTTTCTTT. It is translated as CASSLTGQKAFF.

CDR3 sequence reads: CASSETSIHEQYF. The CDR3 bases are TGTGCCAGCAGTGAAACTAGCATCCACGAGCAGTACTTC. V is TRBV2 and J is TRBJ2-7; a possible D gene is TRBD2 (6 bases). V was shortened by 2 bases and J by 5 bases, with 10 bases between the two germline ends. The CDR3 has 13 residues. CDR1 and CDR2 from the germline V gene are SNHLY and FYNNEI.

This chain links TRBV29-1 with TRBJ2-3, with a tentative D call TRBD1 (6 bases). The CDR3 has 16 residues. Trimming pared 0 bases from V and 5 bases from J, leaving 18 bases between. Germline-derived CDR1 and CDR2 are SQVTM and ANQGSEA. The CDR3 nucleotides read TGCAGCGTTGAAGAGCCTAGATCACAGGGCTTAGATACGCAGTATTTT. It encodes CSVEEPRSQGLDTQYF.